This paragraph covers one T cell receptor (beta chain) sequence. This sample was taken from a study of shared clonotypes between healthy human individuals. The assay was immunoSEQ multiplex PCR, and TCRdb's table has in-frame clones only and misses some. The sample gives about 660,000 clones, 74% of which show up once; more than 1.5% is in the top ten. The V end lost 1 base, the J end lost 6 bases, and 11 bases lay between the germline ends. This CDR3 region has 14 residues. CDR1 is SGHDT, CDR2 YYEEEE, per germline. This sequence joins TRBV5-6 and TRBJ2-1; D gene uncertain. What was sequenced was memory CD4+ T cells sorted from blood. Subset given: CD45RA-negative fraction. This receptor was identified in a woman aged 25 to 39 in good health. The CDR3 sequence: CASSLPPVSNEQFF. For the CDR3, the DNA is TGTGCCAGCAGCTTGCCGCCGGTCTCCAATGAGCAGTTCTTC.